These 15 T cell receptor beta chains came from one sample sequenced in a study of blood T cell repertoires in COVID-19. The method was immunoSEQ multiplex PCR; TCRdb's version includes in-frame clones alone and lacks a portion of them. The data contain roughly 100,000 clones, roughly nine tenths of them singletons. Sequenced: peripheral blood. These TCRs come from a human donor in a cohort sampled during active COVID-19.

The chain links TRBV4-1 to TRBJ2-4; D unresolved. The germline V and J ends were trimmed by 5 bases and 0 bases, with 14 bases remaining between them. This CDR3 comprises 16 residues. The V gene's germline CDR1 is MGHRA and CDR2 YSYEKL. The CDR3 protein is CASSGVGFLAKNIQYF. The CDR3 DNA sequence: TGCGCCAGCAGCGGAGTGGGTTTCCTAGCCAAAAACATTCAGTACTTC.

The CDR3 DNA sequence: TGTGCCAGCAGCGTCGACGCCGGGACAGGGAGGAATGAGCAGTTCTTC. Encoded protein: CASSVDAGTGRNEQFF. The V call is TRBV9, the J call TRBJ2-1; TRBD1 aligns across 9 bases. Losses at the gene ends were 2 bases for V and 7 bases for J; bases not matched to a gene: 10. CDR3 length: 16 amino acids. CDR1 SGDLS and CDR2 YYNGEE come from the germline V gene.

The chain links TRBV29-1 to TRBJ2-7; TRBD2 matches at 10 bases. Germline CDR1 SQVTM, CDR2 ANQGSEA. This CDR3 comprises 11 residues. V lost 6 bases to trimming and J lost 10 bases; unmatched junction nucleotides: 6. The DNA of the CDR3 is TGCAGCGTCGATCTAGCGGGGGAACAGTACTTC. This translates into CSVDLAGEQYF.

The chain combines TRBV28 with TRBJ2-7; 11 bases map to TRBD1. In germline, CDR1 is MDHEN, CDR2 SYDVKM. There are 15 residues in the CDR3. Trimming at V came to 0 bases and at J to 6 bases, leaving 4 bases not matched to a gene. The CDR3 reads CASSLWDRGPGEQYF. As DNA, the CDR3 is TGTGCCAGCAGTTTATGGGACAGGGGGCCGGGCGAGCAGTACTTC.

This chain connects TRBV24-1 to TRBJ2-1, with TRBD2 as a possible D gene (5 bases). CDR3 size: 15 residues. Per the germline V gene, CDR1 is KGHDR and CDR2 is SFDVKD. With 5 bases removed from V and 1 base from J, the gap between germline ends came to 11 bases. The CDR3 DNA follows: TGTGCCACCAGTGCGGCTCCGGGATCCTACAATGAGCAGTTCTTC. This gives the protein CATSAAPGSYNEQFF.

This clone was counted between two and nine times. The chain links TRBV28 to TRBJ1-1; D possibly corresponds to TRBD1 (5 bases). The ends were cut back, 6 bases at V and 2 bases at J, with 13 bases in the middle. This CDR3 is built from 14 residues. Germline assignment: CDR1 MDHEN and CDR2 SYDVKM. In DNA form, the CDR3 reads TGTGCCAGCAGCGGGAGGGGTGCCAACACTGAAGCTTTCTTT. The encoded protein is CASSGRGANTEAFF. The full variable domain, with the rest looked up from reference TRBV28 and TRBJ1-1, is DVKVTQSSRYLVKRTGEKVFLECVQDMDHENMFWYRQDPGLGLRLIYFSYDVKMKEKGDIPEGYSVSREKKERFSLILESASTNQTSMYLCASSGRGANTEAFFGQGTRLTVV.

The CDR3 spells CASSQDPRNEQFF. The CDR3 DNA reads TGTGCCAGCAGCCAAGATCCGCGCAATGAGCAGTTCTTC. This rearrangement joins TRBV3-1 (or the pseudogene TRBV3-2) to TRBJ2-1, with D hard to call. V was trimmed by 0 bases and J by 6 bases, leaving 6 bases between them. This CDR3 region has 13 residues. Germline loops: CDR1 LGHDT, CDR2 YNNKEL (reference sequence).

This chain uses TRBV28 with TRBJ2-5; D gene unclear. CDR1 and CDR2 (germline): MDHEN, SYDVKM. With 5 bases removed from V and 0 bases from J, the gap between germline ends came to 4 bases. The CDR3 is 12 amino acids. The CDR3 nucleotides are TGTGCCAGCAGTCCGTACCAAGAGACCCAGTACTTC. This codes for CASSPYQETQYF.

This clone was counted only a few times. The CDR3 bases are TGCGCCAGCAGCCAAGAAAGCTCAATGAACACTGAAGCTTTCTTT. Translated, it gives CASSQESSMNTEAFF. J is TRBJ1-1 and V is TRBV4-1, with D hard to call. The CDR3 loop spans 15 amino acids. The V and J ends lost 0 bases and 0 bases respectively, with 8 bases between them. Germline V gene sequence: CDR1 MGHRA, CDR2 YSYEKL.

This chain links TRBV2 with TRBJ2-7, with D maybe TRBD1 (6 bases). V was clipped by 6 bases and J by 7 bases, with 16 bases between them. Germline CDR1 SNHLY, CDR2 FYNNEI. This CDR3 has 13 residues. The DNA of the CDR3 is TGTGCCAGCAGGGCACAGGGTATAGGAGAGCAGTACTTC. This encodes CASRAQGIGEQYF.

This chain uses TRBV30 with TRBJ1-1; D might be TRBD1 (5 bases). Germline V gene sequence: CDR1 GTSNPN, CDR2 SVGIG (reference sequence). With 0 bases removed from V and 1 base from J, the gap between germline ends came to 6 bases. The CDR3 consists of 13 residues. The CDR3 bases are TGTGCCTGGAGTGTAAGGGGGAACACTGAAGCTTTCTTT. Encoded protein: CAWSVRGNTEAFF.

The CDR3 here is CASSASGSFSYNEQFF. The CDR3 DNA is TGTGCCAGCAGCGCCAGCGGGAGCTTCTCCTACAATGAGCAGTTCTTC. This chain joins TRBV9 and TRBJ2-1, with 8 bases fitting TRBD2. The V gene's germline CDR1 is SGDLS and CDR2 YYNGEE. The J segment lost 0 bases and the V segment lost 3 bases, leaving 5 bases of the junction unmatched. The CDR3 runs to 16 residues.

This chain uses TRBV15 with TRBJ2-7, with a weak D call TRBD2 (5 bases). The CDR3 loop spans 13 amino acids. Trimming left V 3 bases short and J 5 bases short, with 11 bases between. CDR1 and CDR2 (germline): LNHNV, YYDKDF (reference sequence). CDR3 bases: TGTGCCACCAGCAGTCCCCCGAGGGACGAGCAGTACTTC. Its translation: CATSSPPRDEQYF.

This clone appeared once. The V call is TRBV19, the J call TRBJ2-7, with TRBD1 identical over 9 bases. With V trimmed by 5 bases and J by 2 bases, 4 bases remained unmatched. The CDR3 totals 14 residues. The germline CDR1 and CDR2 sequences are LNHDA and SQIVND (reference sequence). Written as DNA, the CDR3 is TGTGCCAGTAGTGTTGACAGGGGGACCTACGAGCAGTACTTC. This gives the protein CASSVDRGTYEQYF.

The chain joins TRBV24-1 to TRBJ2-7; 7 nucleotides agree with TRBD2. Germline CDR1 reads KGHDR; CDR2 reads SFDVKD. V gave up 6 bases and J gave up 10 bases; unmatched junction bases: 8. This CDR3 contains 12 residues. The CDR3 spells CATSSGALQQYF. The CDR3, as DNA: TGTGCCACCAGTAGCGGGGCCCTACAACAGTACTTC.